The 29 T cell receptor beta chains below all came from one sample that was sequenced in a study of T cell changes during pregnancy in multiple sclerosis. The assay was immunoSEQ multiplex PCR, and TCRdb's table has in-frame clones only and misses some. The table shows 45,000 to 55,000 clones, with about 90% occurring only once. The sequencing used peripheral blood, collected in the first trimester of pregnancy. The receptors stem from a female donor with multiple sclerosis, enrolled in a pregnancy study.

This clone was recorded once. CDR3 sequence: CAWSPRGTGIPFTDTQYF. In DNA form, the CDR3 reads TGTGCCTGGAGTCCCCGGGGGACAGGCATACCGTTCACAGATACGCAGTATTTT. The rearrangement joins TRBV30 to TRBJ2-3; 8 nucleotides agree with TRBD1. The J segment lost 2 bases and the V segment lost 2 bases, leaving 15 bases of the junction unmatched. CDR3 length: 18 residues. CDR1 is GTSNPN and CDR2 is SVGIG in the germline V gene (reference sequence).

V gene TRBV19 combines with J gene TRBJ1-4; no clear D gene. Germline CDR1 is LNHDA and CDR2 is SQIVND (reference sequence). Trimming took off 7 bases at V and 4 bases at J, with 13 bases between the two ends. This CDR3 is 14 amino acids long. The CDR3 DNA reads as TGTGCCAGTAAGTCTGGCAGGCTTAATGAAAAACTGTTTTTT. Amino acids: CASKSGRLNEKLFF.

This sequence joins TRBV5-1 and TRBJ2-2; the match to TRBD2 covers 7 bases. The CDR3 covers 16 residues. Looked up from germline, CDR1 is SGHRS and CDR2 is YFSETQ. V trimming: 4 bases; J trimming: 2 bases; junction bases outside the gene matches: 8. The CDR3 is CASSPAATSNTGELFF. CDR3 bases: TGCGCCAGCAGCCCGGCAGCGACTAGCAACACCGGGGAGCTGTTTTTT.

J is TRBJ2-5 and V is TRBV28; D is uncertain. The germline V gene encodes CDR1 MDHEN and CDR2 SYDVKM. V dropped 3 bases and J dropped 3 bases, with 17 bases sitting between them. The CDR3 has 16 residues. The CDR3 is CASSFGQFIMEETQYF. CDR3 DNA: TGTGCCAGCAGTTTTGGGCAGTTCATAATGGAAGAGACCCAGTACTTC.

The CDR3 loop reads CASSFEGQGSYGYTF. The CDR3 DNA reads TGTGCCAGCAGCTTCGAGGGACAGGGATCATATGGCTACACCTTC. V usage is TRBV5-4 and J usage is TRBJ1-2; the match to TRBD1 covers 9 bases. The CDR3 consists of 15 residues. The J segment lost 5 bases and the V segment lost 2 bases, leaving 7 bases of the junction unmatched. CDR1 is SGHNT and CDR2 is YYREEE in the germline V gene (reference sequence).

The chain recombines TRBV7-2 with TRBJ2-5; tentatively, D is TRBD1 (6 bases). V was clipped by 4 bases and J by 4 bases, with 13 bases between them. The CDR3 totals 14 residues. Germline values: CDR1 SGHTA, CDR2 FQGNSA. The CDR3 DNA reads TGTGCCAGCAGCTCACACAGGGAACGAGAGACCCAGTACTTC. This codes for CASSSHRERETQYF.

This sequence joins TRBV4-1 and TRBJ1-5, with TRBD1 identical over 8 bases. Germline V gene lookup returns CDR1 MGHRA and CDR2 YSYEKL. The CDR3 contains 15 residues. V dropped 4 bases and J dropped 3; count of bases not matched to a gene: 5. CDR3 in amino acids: CASSLGQGLNQPQHF. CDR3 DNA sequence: TGCGCCAGCAGCCTCGGACAGGGTCTCAATCAGCCCCAGCATTTT.

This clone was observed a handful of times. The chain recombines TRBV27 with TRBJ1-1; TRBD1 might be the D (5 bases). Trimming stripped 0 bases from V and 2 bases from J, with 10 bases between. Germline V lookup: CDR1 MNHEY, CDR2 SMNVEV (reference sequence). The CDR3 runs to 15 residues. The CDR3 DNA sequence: TGTGCCAGCAGTTTATCGGCAGGGTCTAACACTGAAGCTTTCTTT. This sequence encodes CASSLSAGSNTEAFF.

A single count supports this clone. CDR3 protein: CASSQRPGTSSYEQYF. The CDR3, as DNA: TGCGCCAGCAGCCAACGCCCCGGGACTAGCTCCTACGAGCAGTACTTC. The chain employs TRBV4-1 and TRBJ2-7, with 8 bases lining up with TRBD2. The CDR3 extends over 16 amino acids. Trimming at V came to 2 bases and at J to 0 bases, leaving 6 bases not matched to a gene. The germline V gene has CDR1 MGHRA and CDR2 YSYEKL.

The CDR3 protein is CASSQGNPTGMTVYGYTF. The CDR3 region has the DNA TGCGCCAGCAGCCAAGGGAATCCGACAGGGATGACAGTTTATGGCTACACCTTC. The chain employs TRBV4-3 and TRBJ1-2, with TRBD1 matching over 7 bases. Germline CDR1 reads LGHNA; CDR2 reads YSLEER. V trimming: 1 base; J trimming: 5 bases; junction bases outside the gene matches: 16. This CDR3 has 18 amino acids.

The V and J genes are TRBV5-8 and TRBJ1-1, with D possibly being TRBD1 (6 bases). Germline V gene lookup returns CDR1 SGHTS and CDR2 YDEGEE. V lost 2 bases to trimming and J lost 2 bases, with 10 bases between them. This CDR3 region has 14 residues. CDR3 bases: TGTGCCAGCAGCTTCAGGGGCCTCAACACTGAAGCTTTCTTT. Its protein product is CASSFRGLNTEAFF.

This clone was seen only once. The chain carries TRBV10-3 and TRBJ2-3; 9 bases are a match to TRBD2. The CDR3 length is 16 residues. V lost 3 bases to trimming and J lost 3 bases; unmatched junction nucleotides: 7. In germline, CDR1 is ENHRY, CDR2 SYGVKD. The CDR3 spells CAISEWASGVTDTQYF. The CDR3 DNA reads TGTGCCATCAGTGAATGGGCTAGCGGGGTGACAGATACGCAGTATTTT.

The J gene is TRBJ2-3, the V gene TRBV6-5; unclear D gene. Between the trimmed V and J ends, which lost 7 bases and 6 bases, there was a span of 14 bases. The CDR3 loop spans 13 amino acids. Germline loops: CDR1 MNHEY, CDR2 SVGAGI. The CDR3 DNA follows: TGTGCCAGCACCTCTCACGGCGGCGATACGCAGTATTTT. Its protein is CASTSHGGDTQYF.

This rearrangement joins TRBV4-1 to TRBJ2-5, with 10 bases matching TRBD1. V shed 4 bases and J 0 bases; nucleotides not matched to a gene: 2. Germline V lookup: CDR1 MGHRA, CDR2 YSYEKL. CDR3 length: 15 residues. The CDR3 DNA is TGCGCCAGCAGCCCTGGGACAGGGGACCAAGAGACCCAGTACTTC. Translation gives CASSPGTGDQETQYF.

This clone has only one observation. The CDR3 loop is CASSLRGVGADTQYF. CDR3 in DNA: TGCGCCAGCAGCTTGCGGGGGGTGGGCGCAGATACGCAGTATTTT. V gene TRBV5-1 combines with J gene TRBJ2-3; the match to TRBD2 covers 7 bases. The trim removed 1 base at V and 4 bases at J, leaving 6 bases unmatched. The CDR3 runs 15 residues. Germline CDR1 and CDR2: SGHRS and YFSETQ. The full variable domain, completed using reference TRBV5-1 and TRBJ2-3, is KAGVTQTPRYLIKTRGQQVTLSCSPISGHRSVSWYQQTPGQGLQFLFEYFSETQRNKGNFPGRFSGRQFSNSRSEMNVSTLELGDSALYLCASSLRGVGADTQYFGPGTRLTVL.

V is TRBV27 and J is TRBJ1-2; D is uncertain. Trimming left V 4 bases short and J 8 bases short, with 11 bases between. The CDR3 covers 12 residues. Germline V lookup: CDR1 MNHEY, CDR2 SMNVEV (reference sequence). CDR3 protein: CASSSGLGGYTF. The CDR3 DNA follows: TGTGCCAGCAGTTCTGGCCTGGGCGGCTACACCTTC.

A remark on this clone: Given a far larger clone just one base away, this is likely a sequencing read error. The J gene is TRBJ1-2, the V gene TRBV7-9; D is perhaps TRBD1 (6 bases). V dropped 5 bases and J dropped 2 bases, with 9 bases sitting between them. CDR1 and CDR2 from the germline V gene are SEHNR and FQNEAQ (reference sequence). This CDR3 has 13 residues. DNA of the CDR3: TGTGCCAGCAGCCCAGGACAGAACTATGGCTACACCTTC. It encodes CASSPGQNYGYTF. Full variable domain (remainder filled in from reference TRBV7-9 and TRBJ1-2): DTGVSQNPRHKITKRGQNVTFRCDPISEHNRLYWYRQTLGQGPEFLTYFQNEAQLEKSRLLSDRFSAERPKGSFSTLEIQRTEQGDSAMYLCASSPGQNYGYTFGSGTRLTVV.

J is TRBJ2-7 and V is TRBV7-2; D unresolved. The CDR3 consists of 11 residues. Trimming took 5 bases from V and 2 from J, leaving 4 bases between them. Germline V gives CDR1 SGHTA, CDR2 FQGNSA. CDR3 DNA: TGTGCCAGCAGCCTTACCTACGAGCAGTACTTC. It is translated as CASSLTYEQYF.

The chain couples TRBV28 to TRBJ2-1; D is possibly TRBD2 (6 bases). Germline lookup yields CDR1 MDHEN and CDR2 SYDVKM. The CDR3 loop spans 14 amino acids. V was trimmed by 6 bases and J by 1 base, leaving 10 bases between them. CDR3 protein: CASSFGGSYNEQFF. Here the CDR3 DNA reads TGTGCCAGCAGCTTCGGGGGATCCTACAATGAGCAGTTCTTC.

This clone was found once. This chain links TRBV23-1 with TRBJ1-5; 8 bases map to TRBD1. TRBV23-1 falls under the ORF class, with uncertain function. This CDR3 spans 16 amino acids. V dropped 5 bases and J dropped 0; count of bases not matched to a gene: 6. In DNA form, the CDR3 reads TGCGCCAGCAGTGGGGGACAGGAATATAGCAATCAGCCCCAGCATTTT. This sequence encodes CASSGGQEYSNQPQHF.

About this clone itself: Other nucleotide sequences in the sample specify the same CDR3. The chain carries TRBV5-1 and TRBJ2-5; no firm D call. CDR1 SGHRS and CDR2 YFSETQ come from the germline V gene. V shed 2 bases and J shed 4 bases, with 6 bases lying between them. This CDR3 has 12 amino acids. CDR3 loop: CASSFPGETQYF. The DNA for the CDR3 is TGCGCCAGCAGCTTCCCCGGAGAGACCCAGTACTTC.

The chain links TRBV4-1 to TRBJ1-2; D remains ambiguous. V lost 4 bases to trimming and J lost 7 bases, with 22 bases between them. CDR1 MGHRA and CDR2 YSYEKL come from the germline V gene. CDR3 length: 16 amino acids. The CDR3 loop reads CASSRQVPQVLRGYTF. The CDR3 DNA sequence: TGCGCCAGCAGCCGACAAGTGCCGCAGGTATTGCGTGGCTACACCTTC.

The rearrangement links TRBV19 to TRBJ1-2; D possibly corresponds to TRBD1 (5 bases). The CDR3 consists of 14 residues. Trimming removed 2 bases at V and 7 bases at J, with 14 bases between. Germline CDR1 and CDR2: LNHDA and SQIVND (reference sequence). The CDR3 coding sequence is TGTGCCAGTAGTATATTGGGGGACTCAGTTGGCTACACCTTC. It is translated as CASSILGDSVGYTF.

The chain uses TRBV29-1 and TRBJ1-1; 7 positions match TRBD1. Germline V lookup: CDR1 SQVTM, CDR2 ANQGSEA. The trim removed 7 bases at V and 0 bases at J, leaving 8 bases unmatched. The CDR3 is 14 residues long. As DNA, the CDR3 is TGCAGCGCTGCCAGGGACAGTCTGAACACTGAAGCTTTCTTT. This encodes CSAARDSLNTEAFF.

DNA for the CDR3: TGCGCCAGCTCCCTCTCCCTTACGGACAGGGGGCGTCCACTATGTGGCTACACCTTC. Translated: CASSLSLTDRGRPLCGYTF. The V call is TRBV23-1, the J call TRBJ1-2, with 11 bases that match TRBD1. Being an ORF, TRBV23-1 has a function that is uncertain. This CDR3 region has 19 residues. V lost 8 bases and J lost 7; bases outside the gene matches: 24.

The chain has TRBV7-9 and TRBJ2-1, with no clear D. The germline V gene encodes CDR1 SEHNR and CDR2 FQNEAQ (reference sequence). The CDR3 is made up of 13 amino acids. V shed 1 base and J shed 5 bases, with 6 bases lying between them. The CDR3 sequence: CASSLVPDNEQFF. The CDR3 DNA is TGTGCCAGCAGCTTAGTTCCCGACAATGAGCAGTTCTTC.

CDR3 coding DNA: TGTGCCATCTACAGGTGGCAGGCTGATGAAGCTTTCTTT. Translation: CAIYRWQADEAFF. The chain employs TRBV6-5 and TRBJ1-1; TRBD1 might be the D (5 bases). The germline CDR1 and CDR2 sequences are MNHEY and SVGAGI. The CDR3 sequence is 13 residues long. Trimming removed 10 bases at V and 7 bases at J, with 19 bases between.

In DNA form, the CDR3 reads TGTGCCAGCAGCCCCTCGAGACAGTCCTACGAGCAGTACTTC. Its protein is CASSPSRQSYEQYF. The chain is built from TRBV4-2 and TRBJ2-7; tentatively, D is TRBD1 (5 bases). Germline V lookup: CDR1 LGHNA, CDR2 YNFKEQ. V lost 4 bases to trimming and J lost 1 base, with 11 bases between them. This CDR3 spans 14 amino acids.

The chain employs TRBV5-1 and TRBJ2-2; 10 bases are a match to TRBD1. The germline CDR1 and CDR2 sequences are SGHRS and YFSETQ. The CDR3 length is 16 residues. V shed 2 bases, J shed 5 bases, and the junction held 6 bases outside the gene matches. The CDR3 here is CASSLGQGGLTGELFF. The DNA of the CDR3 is TGCGCCAGCAGCTTAGGACAGGGGGGACTTACCGGGGAGCTGTTTTTT.